This TCR beta chain is drawn from a study of metastatic and nonmetastatic thyroid tumors (dated by TCRdb to about 2020). Turning to the overall study: Repertoires from peripheral blood and from tumor or nodule tissue samples of malignant and benign thyroid patients were compared. Broader findings and caveats from the paper: TCR beta diversity was reported as significantly higher in malignant tumors than in benign nodules, in both blood and tumor samples.

Libraries were prepared through PCR. TCRdb lists the instrument as Illumina HiSeq 4000. High-throughput sequencing was used to profile the CDR3 region of the TCR beta-chain in every patient. Regarding the original processing steps: CDR3 differences across clinicopathological groups were used to build a classifier for discriminating distant-metastatic papillary thyroid cancer patients. The Shannon index was used to measure repertoire diversity, and the Morisita-Horn index was used to measure how similar tumor and blood repertoires were. The raw public reads went through TCRdb reprocessing: fastp at Q25, MiXCR clone calling, in-frame beta chains kept. TCRdb, rather than the study authors, made the V and J calls. Present in this sample are 6,500 to 9,000 clones, about a quarter of which were seen just once. Roughly 6% of the sample rests with the top ten. With regard to this clone: It lacks a known antigen. Per-nucleotide qualities are absent, and no much larger clonotype sits a single base away.

CDR1 and CDR2, per the germline V gene, are MGHRA and YSYEKL. There are 16 amino acids in the CDR3, from cysteine to phenylalanine inclusive. CDR3 DNA only is kept here, 48 bases in frame from base 1. Trimming takes 0 bases off V and 1 base off J; junction bases not matched to a gene: 3. No patient had received any treatment before thyroid surgery. Using T-cell receptor beta sequencing, the study looked back at clinical samples from patients collected from the early 2010s to the late 2010s. This receptor chain uses TRBV4-1 and TRBJ2-7; 10 bases in the junction line up with TRBD2. Material: adjacent normal tissue. The source is a female donor with papillary thyroid cancer or a benign thyroid nodule (not recorded which). Some clones in this sample may be carry-over from other donors' samples. The CDR3 in this case is CASSQDRTSGSYEQYF. The DNA reads as follows: TGCGCCAGCAGCCAAGATAGGACTAGCGGATCCTACGAGCAGTACTTC.